These 5 T cell receptor beta chains share one sample of origin, sequenced in a study of T cells after yellow fever vaccination. TCRdb reanalysed the 5' RACE reads using MiXCR and keeps one entry per CDR3 protein. The sample includes 500,000 to 650,000 distinct CDR3 sequences, about 15% of them seen just once. The sequencing here drew on PBMCs, taken roughly 5 days after the first yellow fever vaccination. The origin of the receptors is a man aged 18 to 30 who received the YFV17D yellow fever vaccine.

This clonotype turned up a few times. V and J are TRBV5-1 and TRBJ2-7; no clear D. CDR3 length: 13 residues. The V end lost 0 bases, the J end lost 6 bases, and 10 bases lay between the germline ends. Germline V gives CDR1 SGHRS, CDR2 YFSETQ. The CDR3 DNA is TGCGCCAGCAGCTTGGTCCCCCGTTGCGAGCAGTACGTC. This gives the protein CASSLVPRCEQYV.

The chain links TRBV12-3 or TRBV12-4 to TRBJ2-1; TRBD1 is a possible D gene (5 bases). The V end lost 4 bases, the J end lost 9 bases, and 16 bases lay between the germline ends. The CDR3 runs to 14 residues. The CDR3 nucleotides read TGTGCCAGCAGTTACTTAAAGGGGCAGGGTGAGCAGTTCTTC. Translation: CASSYLKGQGEQFF.

J is TRBJ1-1 and V is TRBV29-1; D call uncertain. There are 13 residues in the CDR3. Deletions cut 3 bases from V and 10 bases from J, with 18 bases between. In germline, CDR1 is SQVTM, CDR2 ANQGSEA. DNA for the CDR3: TGCAGCGTTGAGCGGGGTGCGGGGATGAGAGCTTTCTTT. Protein: CSVERGAGMRAFF.

The chain uses TRBV4-1 and TRBJ2-7; 11 nucleotides match TRBD2. V shed 2 bases and J 2 bases; nucleotides not matched to a gene: 2. Germline loops: CDR1 MGHRA, CDR2 YSYEKL. This CDR3 spans 15 amino acids. CDR3 residues: CASSQTSGGAYEQYV. CDR3 coding DNA: TGCGCCAGCAGCCAAACTAGCGGGGGTGCCTACGAGCAGTACGTC.

This clonotype was observed a single time. The chain joins TRBV21-1 to TRBJ2-1; the table's D call, TRBD2, has no DNA check behind it. TRBV21-1 is termed a pseudogene. The CDR3 runs 20 residues. The CDR3 region is CASSNLKPPWTSGGSNEQFF. As DNA, the CDR3 is TGTGCCAGCAGCAACCTGAAGCCACCCTGGACTAGCGGGGGAAGCAATGAGCAGTTCTTC.